These 29 T cell receptor beta chains were sequenced from one sample in a study of T cell responses to AZD1222 COVID-19 vaccine. TCRdb's table, derived via immunoSEQ multiplex PCR, lists solely in-frame clones and lacks some. The repertoire holds 150,000 to 200,000 clones, with about 92% as singletons. The starting material was peripheral blood, obtained 28 days after the second dose of the MenACWY control vaccine. The receptors were gathered from an adult who received the MenACWY meningococcal vaccine as a control.

This clone showed up just once. The chain combines TRBV29-1 with TRBJ1-2; TRBD1 is a possible D gene (5 bases). The CDR3 runs 15 residues. Deletions cut 4 bases from V and 0 bases from J, with 15 bases between. Germline V CDR1 and CDR2: SQVTM, ANQGSEA. The chain's CDR3 is CSVVGGAVSNYGYTF. In DNA form, the CDR3 reads TGCAGCGTTGTCGGCGGGGCGGTTTCTAACTATGGCTACACCTTC.

This clone was detected ten times or more. The rearrangement joins TRBV14 to TRBJ2-1; 9 bases match TRBD1. The CDR3 contains 15 residues. CDR1 and CDR2 from the germline V gene are SGHDN and FVKESK. The V gene end was trimmed by 7 bases and the J gene end by 2 bases; junction bases not matched to a gene: 6. The CDR3 DNA reads TGTGCCAGCAAATTCGGGACAGGGACCTACAATGAGCAGTTCTTC. This encodes CASKFGTGTYNEQFF.

A single count supports this clone. The chain's CDR3 is CASSPGAFLGYTF. CDR3 sequence (DNA): TGTGCCAGCAGCCCCGGGGCCTTTTTGGGCTACACCTTC. The chain links TRBV27 to TRBJ1-2, with D perhaps TRBD1 (5 bases). The CDR3 loop spans 13 amino acids. Germline lookup yields CDR1 MNHEY and CDR2 SMNVEV (reference sequence). Trimming pared 6 bases from V and 8 bases from J, leaving 16 bases between.

The rearrangement links TRBV5-1 to TRBJ1-6; the match to TRBD1 covers 7 bases. The germline CDR1 and CDR2 sequences are SGHRS and YFSETQ. V shed 1 base, J shed 6 bases, and the junction held 7 bases outside the gene matches. This CDR3 is 16 amino acids long. The CDR3, as DNA: TGCGCCAGCAGCTTGCTGCTTGGGGACAGTAATTCACCCCTCCACTTT. As protein: CASSLLLGDSNSPLHF.

The V call is TRBV15, the J call TRBJ2-7; 8 nucleotides agree with TRBD2. The V gene end was trimmed by 3 bases and the J gene end by 3 bases; junction bases not matched to a gene: 1. The germline V gene encodes CDR1 LNHNV and CDR2 YYDKDF (reference sequence). The CDR3 covers 13 residues. CDR3 sequence reads: CATSSLAGYEQYF. The CDR3 DNA sequence: TGTGCCACCAGCAGCCTAGCGGGCTACGAGCAGTACTTC.

The rearrangement links TRBV4-3 to TRBJ1-1; D not certain. Germline V gives CDR1 LGHNA, CDR2 YSLEER. The CDR3 runs to 14 residues. The V and J ends lost 11 bases and 0 bases respectively, with 16 bases between them. The CDR3 here is CASTAGGLNTEAFF. In DNA form, the CDR3 reads TGCGCCTCAACTGCAGGCGGACTGAACACTGAAGCTTTCTTT.

The rearrangement uses TRBV18 and TRBJ2-2, with a tentative D call TRBD1 (6 bases). This CDR3 contains 15 residues. Germline lookup yields CDR1 KGHSH and CDR2 LQKENI. V lost 3 bases, J lost 2 bases, and 10 bases lay in between. The CDR3 DNA is TGTGCCAGCTCACCCGACAGGCGAAACACCGGGGAGCTGTTTTTT. Its translation: CASSPDRRNTGELFF.

This rearrangement joins TRBV28 to TRBJ1-2, with D possibly matching TRBD1 (6 bases). V dropped 6 bases and J dropped 4 bases, with 18 bases sitting between them. Germline V gene lookup returns CDR1 MDHEN and CDR2 SYDVKM. There are 15 residues in the CDR3. The CDR3 is CASRSSPQGSYGYTF. CDR3 DNA sequence: TGTGCCAGCAGATCCAGCCCCCAGGGGAGCTATGGCTACACCTTC.

The genes are TRBV5-1 and TRBJ1-2; D is perhaps TRBD1 (6 bases). CDR1 SGHRS and CDR2 YFSETQ come from the germline V gene. With 0 bases removed from V and 3 bases from J, the gap between germline ends came to 12 bases. CDR3 length: 15 residues. DNA of the CDR3: TGCGCCAGCAGCTTGGCAGGGGCAAGTGACTATGGCTACACCTTC. Protein product: CASSLAGASDYGYTF.

This chain links TRBV6-2 or TRBV6-3 with TRBJ1-6, with TRBD1 identical over 8 bases. The CDR3 sequence is 19 residues long. V gave up 6 bases and J gave up 4 bases; unmatched junction bases: 17. Germline CDR1 is MNHEY and CDR2 is SVGEGT. The CDR3 DNA reads TGTGCCAGCAGCCCTACCGGGACAGGCTTGAGTGGGTATAATTCACCCCTCCACTTT. This sequence encodes CASSPTGTGLSGYNSPLHF.

The rearrangement links TRBV27 to TRBJ1-2; no definite D call. V was pared by 0 bases and J by 4 bases, with 6 bases between. The CDR3 is 13 residues long. Germline values: CDR1 MNHEY, CDR2 SMNVEV (reference sequence). CDR3: CASSLSGSYGYTF. The CDR3 DNA reads as TGTGCCAGCAGTTTATCTGGCAGCTATGGCTACACCTTC.

The rearrangement joins TRBV6-4 to TRBJ2-3; D call uncertain. Germline lookup yields CDR1 MRHNA and CDR2 SNTAGT. CDR3 size: 15 residues. V shed 3 bases and J shed 4 bases, with 14 bases lying between them. The CDR3: CASSEGRVGADTQYF. Here the CDR3 DNA reads TGTGCCAGCAGTGAAGGACGGGTAGGCGCAGATACGCAGTATTTT.

The gene calls are TRBV11-2 and TRBJ1-1, with TRBD1 identical over 12 bases. The CDR3 has 16 amino acids. Germline trimming cut 4 bases from V and 4 bases from J; bases unmatched to any gene: 7. Germline V gene data show CDR1 as SGHAT and CDR2 as FQNNGV. CDR3 amino acids: CASSWGTGGAFTEAFF. CDR3 nucleotides: TGTGCCAGCAGCTGGGGGACAGGGGGCGCCTTCACTGAAGCTTTCTTT.

The chain combines TRBV4-2 with TRBJ1-4; no definite D call. Trimming took 4 bases from V and 8 from J, leaving 17 bases between them. CDR1 is LGHNA, CDR2 YNFKEQ, per germline. The CDR3 length is 15 residues. The CDR3 region is CASSPRPILGEKLFF. CDR3 nucleotide sequence: TGTGCCAGCAGCCCTCGGCCGATTCTGGGGGAAAAACTGTTTTTT.

This clone was observed a handful of times. This chain connects TRBV18 to TRBJ1-3, with D possibly matching TRBD1 (6 bases). Germline V gene lookup returns CDR1 KGHSH and CDR2 LQKENI. V was clipped by 3 bases and J by 2 bases, with 11 bases between them. This CDR3 contains 15 residues. The CDR3 region is CASSPPGQAGNTIYF. DNA of the CDR3: TGTGCCAGCTCACCTCCGGGACAAGCTGGAAACACCATATATTTT.

The J gene is TRBJ2-3, the V gene TRBV5-1, with 12 nucleotides matching TRBD2. The germline V gene encodes CDR1 SGHRS and CDR2 YFSETQ. V lost 3 bases and J lost 2; bases outside the gene matches: 1. This CDR3 comprises 15 residues. The CDR3 loop is CASSSSGGDTDTQYF. The DNA of the CDR3 is TGCGCCAGCAGCTCTAGCGGGGGGGACACAGATACGCAGTATTTT.

The rearrangement uses TRBV9 and TRBJ2-3; 13 bases align to TRBD2. Per germline, CDR1 SGDLS and CDR2 YYNGEE. The junction had 8 bases not matched to a gene; V was cut back by 4 bases and J by 6 bases. The CDR3 covers 16 residues. This CDR3 reads CASSSQLAGGPDTQYF. CDR3 bases: TGTGCCAGCAGCTCGCAACTAGCGGGAGGGCCGGATACGCAGTATTTT.

CDR3 bases: TGTGCCAGCAGCTTTGGGGGCCTCCAAGAGACCCAGTACTTC. Translation gives CASSFGGLQETQYF. The chain recombines TRBV11-3 with TRBJ2-5, with D perhaps TRBD1 (6 bases). CDR3 length: 14 amino acids. Germline CDR1 reads SGHNT; CDR2 reads YENEEA. Trimming cost V 3 bases and J 1 base, with 9 bases left between them.

The V and J genes are TRBV29-1 and TRBJ2-5; tentative D call: TRBD1 (5 bases). CDR3 size: 13 residues. Germline values: CDR1 SQVTM, CDR2 ANQGSEA. Trimming removed 5 bases from V and 5 bases from J, with 15 bases in between. The CDR3: CSVLRQSSETQYF. In DNA, the CDR3 is TGCAGCGTTCTTAGACAGTCCTCGGAGACCCAGTACTTC.

The V and J genes are TRBV25-1 and TRBJ1-4; 7 bases are shared with TRBD1. The CDR3 contains 14 residues. Germline V gives CDR1 MGHDK, CDR2 SYGVNS. Trimming at V came to 7 bases and at J to 5 bases, leaving 7 bases not matched to a gene. Written as DNA, the CDR3 is TGTGCCAGCACCCGGGGAGGGGGCAATGAAAAACTGTTTTTT. It encodes CASTRGGGNEKLFF. Combining the CDR3 with reference TRBV25-1 and TRBJ1-4 gives the whole variable domain EADIYQTPRYLVIGTGKKITLECSQTMGHDKMYWYQQDPGMELHLIHYSYGVNSTEKGDLSSESTVSRIRTEHFPLTLESARPSHTSQYLCASTRGGGNEKLFFGSGTQLSVL.

This rearrangement joins TRBV5-1 to TRBJ2-2; tentative D call: TRBD1 (6 bases). The CDR3 has 17 amino acids. Trimming pared 3 bases from V and 0 bases from J, leaving 15 bases between. In germline, CDR1 is SGHRS, CDR2 YFSETQ. The CDR3 DNA sequence: TGCGCCAGCAGCTCTAACACCGGGACAACGAACACCGGGGAGCTGTTTTTT. This codes for CASSSNTGTTNTGELFF.

The rearrangement links TRBV3-1 (or the pseudogene TRBV3-2) to TRBJ1-1; D unresolved. This CDR3 is built from 11 residues. Trimming took 0 bases from V and 10 from J, leaving 6 bases between them. Germline V gene sequence: CDR1 LGHDT, CDR2 YNNKEL (reference sequence). DNA of the CDR3: TGTGCCAGCAGCCAAGAACGTCGAGCTTTCTTT. Translating it yields CASSQERRAFF.

The rearrangement joins TRBV7-2 to TRBJ1-2, with D possibly TRBD1 on 6 matching bases. The V end was cut by 1 base, the J end by 4 bases, with 13 bases between. There are 15 residues in the CDR3. CDR1 and CDR2 from the germline V gene are SGHTA and FQGNSA. This chain's CDR3 is CASSLGGGGGYGYTF. CDR3 nucleotide sequence: TGTGCCAGCAGCTTAGGTGGAGGGGGTGGCTATGGCTACACCTTC.

The CDR3 nucleotides are TGTGCCAGTAGTCCCGACCAGCCCGTACAGCCCCAGCATTTT. Its protein product is CASSPDQPVQPQHF. The genes are TRBV19 and TRBJ1-5; D gene unclear. Trimming removed 5 bases at V and 7 bases at J, with 15 bases between. The CDR3 is 14 amino acids. Germline assignment: CDR1 LNHDA and CDR2 SQIVND (reference sequence).

V usage is TRBV7-8 and J usage is TRBJ1-1, with 7 bases aligning to TRBD1. Per the germline V gene, CDR1 is SGHVS and CDR2 is FQNEAQ. The CDR3 is 15 residues long. Unmatched junction bases numbered 9, after V lost 4 bases and J lost 4 bases. DNA for the CDR3: TGTGCCAGCAGCTCGCAGGGGGTAGCTGGCACTGAAGCTTTCTTT. This translates into CASSSQGVAGTEAFF.

The J gene is TRBJ1-5, the V gene TRBV28, with 10 bases fitting TRBD1. Germline CDR1 and CDR2: MDHEN and SYDVKM. The CDR3 spans 14 residues. With 6 bases clipped from V and 4 bases from J, the junction kept 3 bases outside the gene matches. The CDR3 spells CASRGQGRNQPQHF. As DNA, the CDR3 is TGTGCCAGCAGGGGACAGGGGAGGAATCAGCCCCAGCATTTT.

The chain combines TRBV28 with TRBJ1-1; TRBD1 is a possible D gene (5 bases). Trimming took 3 bases from V and 4 from J, leaving 12 bases between them. The CDR3 contains 14 residues. Germline lookup yields CDR1 MDHEN and CDR2 SYDVKM. As DNA, the CDR3 is TGTGCCAGCAGTTTCACGGGGCTAGGCACTGAAGCTTTCTTT. Translating it yields CASSFTGLGTEAFF.

This chain connects TRBV7-6 to TRBJ1-1; 8 positions agree with TRBD1. Germline CDR1 SGHVS, CDR2 FNYEAQ. The CDR3 totals 15 residues. V was pared by 4 bases and J by 6 bases, with 10 bases of the junction left unmatched. CDR3: CASSSRDRRGSEAFF. The CDR3 coding sequence is TGTGCCAGCAGCTCCAGGGACAGGCGGGGATCTGAAGCTTTCTTT.

This clone was seen only once. The V gene is TRBV10-3, the J gene TRBJ2-2, with 7 bases lining up with TRBD1. Germline trimming cut 7 bases from V and 3 bases from J; bases unmatched to any gene: 8. Germline V gene sequence: CDR1 ENHRY, CDR2 SYGVKD. This CDR3 has 15 residues. DNA for the CDR3: TGTGCCATCAACCGACAGGGAGTAGACACCGGGGAGCTGTTTTTT. Its protein is CAINRQGVDTGELFF.